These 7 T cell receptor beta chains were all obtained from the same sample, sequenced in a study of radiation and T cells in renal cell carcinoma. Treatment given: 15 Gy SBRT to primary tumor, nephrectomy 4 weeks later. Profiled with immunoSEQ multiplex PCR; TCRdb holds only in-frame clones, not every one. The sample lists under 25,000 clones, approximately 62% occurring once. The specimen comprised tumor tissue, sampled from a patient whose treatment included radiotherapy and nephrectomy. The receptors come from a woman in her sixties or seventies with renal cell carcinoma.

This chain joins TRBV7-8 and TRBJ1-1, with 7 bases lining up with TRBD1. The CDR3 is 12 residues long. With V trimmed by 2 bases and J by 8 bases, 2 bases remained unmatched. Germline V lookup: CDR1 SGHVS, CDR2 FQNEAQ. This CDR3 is CASSLNRGEAFF. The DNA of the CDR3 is TGTGCCAGCAGCTTAAACAGGGGCGAAGCTTTCTTT.

CDR3 sequence (DNA): TGTGCCAGCAAGCCAACCGGGACTAGCTCTTACAATGAGCAGTTCTTC. It codes for CASKPTGTSSYNEQFF. This sequence joins TRBV6-6 and TRBJ2-1; 9 positions match TRBD2. The germline V gene encodes CDR1 MNHNY and CDR2 SVGAGI (reference sequence). The CDR3 is 16 amino acids. Germline trimming cut 7 bases from V and 4 bases from J; bases unmatched to any gene: 11.

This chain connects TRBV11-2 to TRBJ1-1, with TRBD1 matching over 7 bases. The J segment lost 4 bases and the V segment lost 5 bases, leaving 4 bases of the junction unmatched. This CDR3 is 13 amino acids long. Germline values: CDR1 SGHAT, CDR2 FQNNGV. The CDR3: CASSRRQGTEAFF. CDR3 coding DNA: TGTGCCAGCAGCCGACGACAGGGCACTGAAGCTTTCTTT.

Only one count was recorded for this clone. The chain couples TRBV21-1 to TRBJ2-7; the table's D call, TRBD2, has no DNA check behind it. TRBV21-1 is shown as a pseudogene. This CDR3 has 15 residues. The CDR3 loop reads CASSKGGTRPYEQYF. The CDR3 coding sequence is TGTGCCAGCAGCAAAGGGGGGACTCGGCCCTACGAGCAGTACTTC.

The DNA for the CDR3 is TGTGCCAGCAGCCTCCGGGTGGGGACTGAAGCTTTCTTT. Residues: CASSLRVGTEAFF. The V gene is TRBV5-4, the J gene TRBJ1-1; D is unresolved. CDR3 length equals 13 residues. V dropped 4 bases and J dropped 5 bases, with 12 bases sitting between them. Per the germline V gene, CDR1 is SGHNT and CDR2 is YYREEE (reference sequence).

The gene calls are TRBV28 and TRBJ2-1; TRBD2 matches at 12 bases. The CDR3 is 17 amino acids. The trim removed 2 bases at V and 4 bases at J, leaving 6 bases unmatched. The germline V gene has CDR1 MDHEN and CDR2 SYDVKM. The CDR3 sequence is CASSLGASGGVYNEQFF. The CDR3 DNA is TGTGCCAGCAGTTTAGGGGCTAGCGGGGGGGTTTACAATGAGCAGTTCTTC.

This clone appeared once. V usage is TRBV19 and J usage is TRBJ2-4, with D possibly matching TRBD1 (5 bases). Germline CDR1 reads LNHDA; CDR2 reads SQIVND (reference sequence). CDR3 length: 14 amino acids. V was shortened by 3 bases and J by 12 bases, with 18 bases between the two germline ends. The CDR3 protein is CASSMKALGADQYF. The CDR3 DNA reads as TGTGCCAGTAGTATGAAGGCCTTAGGGGCAGATCAGTACTTC.